The clone carrying this T cell receptor (beta chain) was observed a handful of times. The source of the sample is a study of T-cell reconstitution after alpha-beta-depleted transplantation in children. CDR3 size: 14 residues. Trimming pared 2 bases from V and 2 bases from J, leaving 7 bases between. The V gene's germline CDR1 is DFQATT and CDR2 SNEGSKA (reference sequence). TCRbeta library construction was performed incorporating unique molecular identifiers. TCRdb redid the calling of the PCR reads with MiXCR, one entry per CDR3 protein. The repertoire consists of 500,000 or so distinct CDR3 sequences, with about 33% occurring once and the leading ten covering around 2.3%.

The V gene is TRBV20-1, the J gene TRBJ2-6; D gene unclear. This material consisted of PBMCs from the stem cell graft donor, taken from the stem cell graft. This receptor was obtained from a human donor who donated a stem cell graft to a child with aplastic anemia. CDR3 protein: CSARKEPGANVLTF. DNA of the CDR3: TGCAGTGCTAGAAAGGAGCCTGGGGCCAACGTCCTGACTTTC.